The next 19 T cell receptor beta chains were all read from a single sample in a study of spatial heterogeneity in lung cancer. MiXCR was run by TCRdb on the 5' RACE reads, yielding one entry per CDR3 protein. Of about 23,000 distinct CDR3 sequences in the sample, 4% to 5% were seen once. Time point described: sample taken at primary tumor resection. The sample in question was PBMCs, obtained at surgery. The receptors stem from a male donor with early-stage non-small cell lung cancer.

Many counts were recorded for this clonotype. The chain carries TRBV28 and TRBJ2-2; D remains ambiguous. Germline assignment: CDR1 MDHEN and CDR2 SYDVKM. V lost 6 bases, J lost 4 bases, and 6 bases lay in between. CDR3 length: 12 amino acids. CDR3 nucleotide sequence: TGTGCCAGCAGCGTCTCCACCGGGGAGCTGTTTTTT. This encodes CASSVSTGELFF.

This clonotype was detected many times. The CDR3 region has the DNA TGTGCCAGCAAGAGAGACGCCAATGAAAAACTGTTTTTT. It specifies CASKRDANEKLFF. This sequence joins TRBV6-1 and TRBJ1-4; D is ambiguous. Germline-derived CDR1 and CDR2 are MNHNS and SASEGT. The CDR3 consists of 13 residues. V dropped 7 bases and J dropped 5 bases, with 11 bases sitting between them.

In its sample, this clonotype was seen many times. The gene calls are TRBV27 and TRBJ2-1; D ambiguous. CDR1 is MNHEY, CDR2 SMNVEV, per germline (reference sequence). Trimming pared 6 bases from V and 2 bases from J, leaving 5 bases between. The CDR3 length is 12 residues. As DNA, the CDR3 is TGTGCCAGCAGCACTACCTACAATGAGCAGTTCTTC. Its protein is CASSTTYNEQFF.

This clonotype was seen ten or more times. The chain links TRBV28 to TRBJ2-3; D tentatively fits TRBD1 or TRBD2 (5 bases each). V gave up 6 bases and J gave up 2 bases, with 9 bases separating them. The CDR3 contains 13 residues. Germline CDR1 and CDR2: MDHEN and SYDVKM. The DNA for the CDR3 is TGTGCCAGCAGCCGGGACCTCACAGATACGCAGTATTTT. Translating gives CASSRDLTDTQYF.

This clonotype was detected ten times or more. The chain links TRBV3-1 to TRBJ2-5; 7 bases agree with TRBD1. Trimming cost V 5 bases and J 4 bases; bases outside gene matches: 13. The CDR3 consists of 16 residues. CDR1 is LGHDT, CDR2 YNNKEL, per germline (reference sequence). CDR3 DNA: TGTGCCAGCAGCTTCCCTTCTAGGGGGCGCGTAGAGACCCAGTACTTC. Translated: CASSFPSRGRVETQYF.

Of note for this clonotype: This may be a read error, as it is one base from a much larger clone. The genes are TRBV18 and TRBJ1-6, with D possibly matching TRBD1 (5 bases). The CDR3 extends over 15 amino acids. The germline V gene encodes CDR1 KGHSH and CDR2 LQKENI. V lost 3 bases to trimming and J lost 10 bases, with 16 bases between them. CDR3: CASSPRDGGSSPLHF. CDR3 DNA sequence: TGTGCCAGCTCACCGCGGGACGGGGGAAGCTCACCCCTCCACTTT.

This clonotype occurred many times. J is TRBJ2-2 and V is TRBV7-3; 14 nucleotides match TRBD2. CDR1 SGHTA and CDR2 FQGTGA come from the germline V gene. The CDR3 is 16 residues long. V shed 4 bases and J 5 bases; nucleotides not matched to a gene: 3. CDR3 bases: TGTGCCAGCAGCTCGGGGACTAGCGGGAGAACCGGGGAGCTGTTTTTT. Translated: CASSSGTSGRTGELFF.

This clonotype occurred many times. The CDR3, as DNA: TGTGCCGCAGGGACAGAGACCTACAATGAGCAGTTCTTC. Translating it yields CAAGTETYNEQFF. The rearrangement joins TRBV7-9 to TRBJ2-1; 7 nucleotides line up with TRBD1. Germline trimming cut 11 bases from V and 2 bases from J; bases unmatched to any gene: 6. This CDR3 has 13 residues. CDR1 is SEHNR, CDR2 FQNEAQ, per germline (reference sequence).

This clonotype occurred many times. The chain carries TRBV12-3 or TRBV12-4 and TRBJ1-1; no clear D. The CDR3 extends over 14 amino acids. Trimming cost V 2 bases and J 6 bases, with 13 bases left between them. The CDR3 sequence: CASSLISAGPEAFF. The CDR3 nucleotides read TGTGCCAGCAGTTTAATATCAGCTGGACCTGAAGCTTTCTTT.

This clonotype came up many times. The chain employs TRBV24-1 and TRBJ2-1, with D maybe TRBD2 (5 bases). The germline CDR1 and CDR2 sequences are KGHDR and SFDVKD. Trimming pared 2 bases from V and 6 bases from J, leaving 13 bases between. This CDR3 has 15 residues. The CDR3: CATSDSGSVPNEQFF. CDR3 bases: TGTGCCACCAGTGATTCGGGGAGCGTGCCCAATGAGCAGTTCTTC.

This clonotype was observed a few times. The gene calls are TRBV11-1 and TRBJ1-1; D uncertain. Trimming pared 5 bases from V and 7 bases from J, leaving 11 bases between. This CDR3 is built from 12 residues. The germline CDR1 and CDR2 sequences are SGHAT and FQDESV (reference sequence). CDR3 region: CASSGTRYEAFF. The CDR3 coding sequence is TGTGCCAGCAGCGGTACGCGCTATGAAGCTTTCTTT.

This clonotype was found many times. The chain has TRBV20-1 and TRBJ2-2, with D perhaps TRBD2 (5 bases). The CDR3 totals 14 residues. The germline gives CDR1 DFQATT, CDR2 SNEGSKA (reference sequence). V was clipped by 0 bases and J by 4 bases, with 9 bases between them. The CDR3 loop reads CSARDRELTGELFF. DNA of the CDR3: TGCAGTGCTAGAGATAGGGAGCTCACCGGGGAGCTGTTTTTT.

The genes are TRBV10-1 and TRBJ2-3, with D possibly matching TRBD1 (5 bases). V lost 6 bases and J 5 bases, leaving 6 bases between the germline ends. This CDR3 region has 11 residues. CDR1 is WNHNN and CDR2 is SYGVQD in the germline V gene (reference sequence). CDR3 sequence reads: CASSREDTQYF. The CDR3 nucleotides read TGCGCCAGCAGCAGGGAAGATACGCAGTATTTT.

This clonotype showed up many times. The chain joins TRBV6-6 to TRBJ1-1; D gene ambiguous. Germline lookup yields CDR1 MNHNY and CDR2 SVGAGI (reference sequence). V shed 2 bases and J shed 5 bases, with 6 bases lying between them. The CDR3 extends over 12 amino acids. This CDR3 is CASSYGRTEAFF. For the CDR3, the DNA is TGTGCCAGCAGTTACGGACGGACTGAAGCTTTCTTT.

This clonotype was recorded at least ten times. V usage is TRBV12-3 or TRBV12-4 and J usage is TRBJ2-3, with D perhaps matching TRBD1 (5 bases). Trimming removed 5 bases from V and 0 bases from J, with 9 bases in between. CDR3 length equals 14 residues. CDR3 DNA sequence: TGTGCCAGCAGTCCCAGGGCTAGCACAGATACGCAGTATTTT. Its translation is CASSPRASTDTQYF.

This clonotype was observed at least ten times. The V and J genes are TRBV7-9 and TRBJ2-2, with TRBD1 as a possible D gene (6 bases). The ends were cut back, 5 bases at V and 2 bases at J, with 15 bases in the middle. The CDR3 contains 16 residues. The germline V gene has CDR1 SEHNR and CDR2 FQNEAQ (reference sequence). This CDR3 is CASSPTGRGNTGELFF. In DNA, the CDR3 is TGTGCCAGCAGCCCTACGGGCAGGGGAAACACCGGGGAGCTGTTTTTT.

This clonotype appeared many times. The V and J genes are TRBV20-1 and TRBJ1-2; a possible D gene is TRBD1 (5 bases). The V end lost 0 bases, the J end lost 8 bases, and 16 bases lay between the germline ends. Per the germline V gene, CDR1 is DFQATT and CDR2 is SNEGSKA (reference sequence). This CDR3 has 14 amino acids. The CDR3: CSARDREGTGGYTF. CDR3 in DNA: TGCAGTGCTAGAGATCGGGAGGGGACGGGAGGCTACACCTTC.

Ten or more counts support this clonotype. V usage is TRBV19 and J usage is TRBJ2-2; 9 positions agree with TRBD2. The CDR3 runs to 16 residues. The germline V gene encodes CDR1 LNHDA and CDR2 SQIVND (reference sequence). V was pared by 5 bases and J by 4 bases, with 8 bases of the junction left unmatched. DNA for the CDR3: TGTGCCAGTAGTCGGGCTAGCGGGACCGTCACCGGGGAGCTGTTTTTT. Its translation is CASSRASGTVTGELFF.

This clonotype showed up many times. The rearrangement links TRBV12-3 or TRBV12-4 to TRBJ2-3, with D possibly matching TRBD1 (6 bases). The CDR3 sequence is 14 residues long. With 2 bases removed from V and 6 bases from J, the gap between germline ends came to 12 bases. The CDR3 DNA reads as TGTGCCAGCAGTTTACAGGGGAGTGGGGATACGCAGTATTTT. Translated, it gives CASSLQGSGDTQYF.